This TCR beta chain was captured in a study of prognosis after radiotherapy for stage I lung cancer. Study overall: Seven patients presented with squamous cell carcinoma, about 11 with adenocarcinoma.

Amplification of TCR beta CDR3 from genomic DNA used two-round multiplex PCR. Round one of PCR was performed, and it used primers specific to each TRBV and TRBJ gene. TCRdb re-called the multiplex PCR reads with MiXCR, one entry per CDR3 protein. The table includes roughly 15,000 distinct CDR3 sequences, around 30% detected once. Findings of the study overall: Among patients who developed distant metastases, Shannon entropy after stereotactic body radiation therapy was lower. Metastatic and non-metastatic patients reportedly diverged in TRBV and TRBJ gene usage.

On this clonotype: Its antigen is undetermined.

The CDR3 runs to 15 residues. V lost 3 bases, J lost 2 bases, and 14 bases lay in between. Germline V lookup: CDR1 DFQATT, CDR2 SNEGSKA (reference sequence). This chain connects TRBV20-1 to TRBJ1-5, with D uncertain. The sequence came from a donor aged 50 or older with non-small cell lung cancer. The sequences come from PBMCs, collected before or after stereotactic body radiation therapy (not recorded which). CDR3 sequence: CSASPPWSGNQPQHF. CDR3 DNA: TGCAGTGCTAGCCCTCCCTGGTCAGGCAATCAGCCCCAGCATTTT.